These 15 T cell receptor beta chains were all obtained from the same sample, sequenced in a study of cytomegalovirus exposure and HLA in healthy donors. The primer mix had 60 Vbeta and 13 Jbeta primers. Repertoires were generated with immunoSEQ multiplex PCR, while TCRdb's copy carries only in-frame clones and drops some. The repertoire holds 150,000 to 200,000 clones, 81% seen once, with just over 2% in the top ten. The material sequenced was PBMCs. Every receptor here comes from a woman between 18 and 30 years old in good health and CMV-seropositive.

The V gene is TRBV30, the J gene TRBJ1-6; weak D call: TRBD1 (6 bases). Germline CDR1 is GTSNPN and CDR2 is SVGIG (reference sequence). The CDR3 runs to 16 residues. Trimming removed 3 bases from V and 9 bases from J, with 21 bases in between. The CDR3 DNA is TGTGCCTGGAGGAGGGGGGGACAAGCCTGGGGTTCACCCCTCCACTTT. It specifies CAWRRGGQAWGSPLHF.

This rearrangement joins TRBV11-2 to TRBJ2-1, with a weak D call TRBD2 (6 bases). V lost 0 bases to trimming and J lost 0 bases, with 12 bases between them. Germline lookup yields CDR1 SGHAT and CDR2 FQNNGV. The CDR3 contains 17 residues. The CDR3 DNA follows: TGTGCCAGCAGCTTAGAAGGCCTAGCGTTCTCCTACAATGAGCAGTTCTTC. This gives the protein CASSLEGLAFSYNEQFF.

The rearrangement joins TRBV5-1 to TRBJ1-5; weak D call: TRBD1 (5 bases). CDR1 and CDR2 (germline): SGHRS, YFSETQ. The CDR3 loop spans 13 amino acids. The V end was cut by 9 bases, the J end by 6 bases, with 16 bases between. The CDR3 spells CANNSGGSQPQHF. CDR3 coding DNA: TGCGCCAACAACTCGGGGGGAAGTCAGCCCCAGCATTTT.

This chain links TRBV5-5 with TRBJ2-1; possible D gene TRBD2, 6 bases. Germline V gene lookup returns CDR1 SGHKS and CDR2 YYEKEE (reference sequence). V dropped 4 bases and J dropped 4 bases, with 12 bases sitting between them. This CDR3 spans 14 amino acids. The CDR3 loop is CASSLQEGYNEQFF. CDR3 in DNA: TGTGCCAGCAGCCTCCAGGAGGGATACAATGAGCAGTTCTTC.

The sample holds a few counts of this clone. The CDR3 nucleotides are TGTGCCAGTAGTCAGGGCCTGAACTATGGCTACACCTTC. It codes for CASSQGLNYGYTF. This rearrangement joins TRBV19 to TRBJ1-2, with D perhaps TRBD1 (5 bases). The germline CDR1 and CDR2 sequences are LNHDA and SQIVND (reference sequence). The V gene lost 5 bases and the J gene lost 2 bases, with 9 bases spanning the gap. The CDR3 consists of 13 residues.

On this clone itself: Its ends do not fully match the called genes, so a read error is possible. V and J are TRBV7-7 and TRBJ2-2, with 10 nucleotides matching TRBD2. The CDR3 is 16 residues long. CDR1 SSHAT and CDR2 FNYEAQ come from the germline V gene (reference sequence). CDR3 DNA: TGTGCTAGCAGCCCCCATCCGGGACTAGCGACCGGGGAGCTGTTTTTT. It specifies CASSPHPGLATGELFF. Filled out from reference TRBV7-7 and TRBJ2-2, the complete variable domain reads GAGVSQSPRYKVTKRGQDVTLRCDPISSHATLYWYQQALGQGPEFLTYFNYEAQPDKSGLPSDRFSAERPEGSISTLTIQRTEQRDSAMYRCASSPHPGLATGELFFGEGSRLTVL.

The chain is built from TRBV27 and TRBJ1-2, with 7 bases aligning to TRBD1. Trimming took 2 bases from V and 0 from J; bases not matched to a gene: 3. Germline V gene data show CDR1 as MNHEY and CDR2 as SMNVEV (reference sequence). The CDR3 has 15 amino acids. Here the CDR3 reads CASSLPDRANYGYTF. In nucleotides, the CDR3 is TGTGCCAGCAGTTTACCTGACAGGGCTAACTATGGCTACACCTTC.

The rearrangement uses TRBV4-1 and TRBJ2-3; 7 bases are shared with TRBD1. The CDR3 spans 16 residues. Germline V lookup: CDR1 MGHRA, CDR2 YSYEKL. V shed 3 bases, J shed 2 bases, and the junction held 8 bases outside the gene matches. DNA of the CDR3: TGCGCCAGCAGCCACCAGGGGGACACCATCACAGATACGCAGTATTTT. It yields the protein CASSHQGDTITDTQYF.

This CDR3 reads CAAKGTGTGYTF. Written as DNA, the CDR3 is TGTGCCGCCAAAGGTACAGGGACTGGCTACACCTTC. The V and J genes are TRBV10-3 and TRBJ1-2; D is possibly TRBD1 (6 bases). From germline, CDR1 is ENHRY and CDR2 SYGVKD. V lost 11 bases to trimming and J lost 7 bases, with 17 bases between them. The CDR3 extends over 12 amino acids.

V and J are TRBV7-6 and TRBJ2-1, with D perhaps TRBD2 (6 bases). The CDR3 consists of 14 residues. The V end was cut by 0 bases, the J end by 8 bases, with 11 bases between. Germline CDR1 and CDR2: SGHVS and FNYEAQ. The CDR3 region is CASSLAGGRDEQFF. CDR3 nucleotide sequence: TGTGCCAGCAGCTTAGCCGGGGGTAGGGATGAGCAGTTCTTC.

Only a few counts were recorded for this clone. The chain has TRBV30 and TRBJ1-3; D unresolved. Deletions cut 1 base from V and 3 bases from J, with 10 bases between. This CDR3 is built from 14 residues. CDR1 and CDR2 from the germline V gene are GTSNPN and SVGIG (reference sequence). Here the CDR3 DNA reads TGTGCCTGGAGTGAGTGGGCTGGTGGAAACACCATATATTTT. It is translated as CAWSEWAGGNTIYF.

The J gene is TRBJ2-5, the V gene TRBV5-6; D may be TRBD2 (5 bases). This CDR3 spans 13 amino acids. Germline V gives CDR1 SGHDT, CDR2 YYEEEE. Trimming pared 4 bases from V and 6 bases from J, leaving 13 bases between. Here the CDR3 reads CASSPGFRQTQYF. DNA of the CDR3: TGTGCCAGCAGCCCGGGGTTCAGACAGACCCAGTACTTC.

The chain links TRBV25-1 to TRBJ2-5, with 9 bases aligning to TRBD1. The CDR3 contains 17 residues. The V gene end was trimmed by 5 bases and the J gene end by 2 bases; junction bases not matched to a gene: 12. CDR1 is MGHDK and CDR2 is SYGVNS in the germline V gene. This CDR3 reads CASSQTGGIVGQETQYF. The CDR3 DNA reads TGTGCCAGCAGTCAGACAGGGGGGATAGTGGGACAAGAGACCCAGTACTTC.

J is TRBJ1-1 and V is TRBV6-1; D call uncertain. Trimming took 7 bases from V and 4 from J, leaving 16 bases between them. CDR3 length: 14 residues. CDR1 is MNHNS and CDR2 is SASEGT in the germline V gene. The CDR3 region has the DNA TGTGCCAGCACTATCGGTCGGGGAAGCACTGAAGCTTTCTTT. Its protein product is CASTIGRGSTEAFF.

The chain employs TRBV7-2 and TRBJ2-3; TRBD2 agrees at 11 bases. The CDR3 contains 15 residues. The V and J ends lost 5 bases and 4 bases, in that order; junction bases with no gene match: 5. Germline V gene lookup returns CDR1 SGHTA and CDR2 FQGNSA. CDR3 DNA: TGTGCCAGCAGCCGAGCTAGCGGGGGGCCAGATACGCAGTATTTT. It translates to CASSRASGGPDTQYF.